The clone carrying this T cell receptor (beta chain) showed up many times. Its antigen is as yet unknown. The sample is drawn from a study of identical twins. Findings and caveats of the study: Cross-sectional statistics underpinned the conclusions; the same donors were not followed.

TCRdb fed the 5' RACE reads into MiXCR, producing one record per CDR3 protein. The table lists some 600,000 distinct CDR3 sequences, about 7% of them singletons. The CDR3 totals 13 residues. CDR1 and CDR2 (germline): DFQATT, SNEGSKA (reference sequence). Trimming left V 6 bases short and J 4 bases short, with 15 bases between. The sample was also linked to a second study, of yellow fever vaccine responses in identical twins.

Sequenced sample: PBMCs. The source of this sequence is a woman aged 18-29 years in good health. This rearrangement joins TRBV20-1 to TRBJ2-5; the D is unclear. CDR3 sequence: CSAPPSPGETQYF. The CDR3 nucleotides read TGCAGTGCCCCCCCCAGCCCGGGAGAGACCCAGTACTTC.